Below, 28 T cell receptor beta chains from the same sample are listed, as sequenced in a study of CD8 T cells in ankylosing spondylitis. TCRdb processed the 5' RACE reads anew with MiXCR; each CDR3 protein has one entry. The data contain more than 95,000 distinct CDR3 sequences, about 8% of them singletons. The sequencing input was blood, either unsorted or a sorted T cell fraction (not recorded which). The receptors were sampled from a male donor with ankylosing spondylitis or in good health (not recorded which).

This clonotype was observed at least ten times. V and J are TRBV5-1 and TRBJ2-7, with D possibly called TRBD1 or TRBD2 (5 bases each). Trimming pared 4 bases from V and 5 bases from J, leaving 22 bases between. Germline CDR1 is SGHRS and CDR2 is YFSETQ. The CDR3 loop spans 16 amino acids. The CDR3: CASSRGHSGLSDEQYF. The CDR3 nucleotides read TGCGCCAGCAGCAGGGGTCACTCGGGGCTCTCGGACGAGCAGTACTTC.

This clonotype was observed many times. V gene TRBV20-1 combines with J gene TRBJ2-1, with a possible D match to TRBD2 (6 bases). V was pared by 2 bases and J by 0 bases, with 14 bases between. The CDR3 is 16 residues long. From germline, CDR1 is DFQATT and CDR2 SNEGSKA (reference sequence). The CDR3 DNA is TGCAGTGCTAGATCCCCGGGACTGGGCTCCTACAATGAGCAGTTCTTC. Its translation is CSARSPGLGSYNEQFF.

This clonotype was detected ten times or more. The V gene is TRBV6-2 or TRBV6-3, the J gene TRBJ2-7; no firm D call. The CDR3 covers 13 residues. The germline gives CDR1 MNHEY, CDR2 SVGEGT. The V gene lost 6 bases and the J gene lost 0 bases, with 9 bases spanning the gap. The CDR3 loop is CASRPDTSYEQYF. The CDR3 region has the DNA TGTGCCAGCAGGCCCGACACCTCCTACGAGCAGTACTTC.

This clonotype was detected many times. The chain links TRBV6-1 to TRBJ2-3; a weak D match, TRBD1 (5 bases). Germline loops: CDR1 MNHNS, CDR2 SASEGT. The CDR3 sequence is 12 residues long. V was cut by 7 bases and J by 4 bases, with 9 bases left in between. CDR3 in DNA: TGTGCCAGCAAGCAGGGATCAGATACGCAGTATTTT. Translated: CASKQGSDTQYF.

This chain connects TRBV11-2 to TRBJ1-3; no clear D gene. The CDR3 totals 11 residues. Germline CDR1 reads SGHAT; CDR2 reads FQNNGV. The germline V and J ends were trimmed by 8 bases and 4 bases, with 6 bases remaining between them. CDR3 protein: CASDVGNTIYF. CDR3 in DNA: TGTGCCAGCGACGTGGGAAACACCATATATTTT.

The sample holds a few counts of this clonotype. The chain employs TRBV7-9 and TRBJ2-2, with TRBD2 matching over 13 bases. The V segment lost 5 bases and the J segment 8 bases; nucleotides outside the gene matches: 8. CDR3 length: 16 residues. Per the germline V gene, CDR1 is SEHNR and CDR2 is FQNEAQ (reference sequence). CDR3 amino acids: CASSLQPGLAGGELFF. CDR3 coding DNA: TGTGCCAGCAGCCTCCAGCCGGGACTAGCGGGAGGGGAGCTGTTTTTT.

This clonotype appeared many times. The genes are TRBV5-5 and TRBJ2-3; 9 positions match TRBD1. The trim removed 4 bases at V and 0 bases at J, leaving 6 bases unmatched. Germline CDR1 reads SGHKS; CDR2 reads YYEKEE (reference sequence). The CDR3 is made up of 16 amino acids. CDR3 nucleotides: TGTGCCAGCAGCCTGGGGACAGGGCGAAGCACAGATACGCAGTATTTT. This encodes CASSLGTGRSTDTQYF. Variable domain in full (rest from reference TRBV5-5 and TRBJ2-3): DAGVTQSPTHLIKTRGQQVTLRCSPISGHKSVSWYQQVLGQGPQFIFQYYEKEERGRGNFPDRFSARQFPNYSSELNVNALLLGDSALYLCASSLGTGRSTDTQYFGPGTRLTVL.

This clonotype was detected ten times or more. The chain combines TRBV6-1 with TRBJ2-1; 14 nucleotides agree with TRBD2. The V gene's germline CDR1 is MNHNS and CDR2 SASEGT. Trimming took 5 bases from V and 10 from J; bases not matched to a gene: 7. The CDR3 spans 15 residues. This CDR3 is CASSKPGLAGVEQFF. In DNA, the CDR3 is TGTGCCAGCAGTAAACCGGGACTAGCGGGAGTGGAGCAGTTCTTC.

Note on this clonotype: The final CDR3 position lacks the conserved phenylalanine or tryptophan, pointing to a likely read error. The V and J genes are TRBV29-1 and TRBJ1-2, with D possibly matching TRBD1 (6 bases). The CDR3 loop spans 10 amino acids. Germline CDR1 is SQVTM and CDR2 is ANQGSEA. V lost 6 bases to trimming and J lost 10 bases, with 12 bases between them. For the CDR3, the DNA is TGCAGCGTGGAGAGGGGGGCCTACACCCTC. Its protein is CSVERGAYTL.

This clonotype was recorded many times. The CDR3: CASSGGLFEAFF. DNA for the CDR3: TGTGCCAGCAGCGGCGGCCTGTTTGAAGCTTTCTTT. The V and J genes are TRBV5-5 and TRBJ1-1; no clear D. CDR3 size: 12 residues. Germline-derived CDR1 and CDR2 are SGHKS and YYEKEE (reference sequence). With 4 bases removed from V and 7 bases from J, the gap between germline ends came to 11 bases.

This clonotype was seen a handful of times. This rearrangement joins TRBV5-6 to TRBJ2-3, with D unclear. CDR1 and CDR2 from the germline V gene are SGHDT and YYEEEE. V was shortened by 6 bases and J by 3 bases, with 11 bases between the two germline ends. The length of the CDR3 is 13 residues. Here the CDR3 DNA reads TGTGCCAGCACACAGACTCCGACAGATACGCAGTATTTT. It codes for CASTQTPTDTQYF.

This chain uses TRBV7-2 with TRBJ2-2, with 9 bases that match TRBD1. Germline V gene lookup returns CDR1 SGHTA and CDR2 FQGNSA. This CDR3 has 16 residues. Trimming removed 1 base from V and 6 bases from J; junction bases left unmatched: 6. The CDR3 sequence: CASSLGGQGTPGELFF. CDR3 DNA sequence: TGTGCCAGCAGCTTAGGGGGACAGGGTACCCCCGGGGAGCTGTTTTTT. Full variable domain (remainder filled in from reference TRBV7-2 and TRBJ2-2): GAGVSQSPSNKVTEKGKDVELRCDPISGHTALYWYRQSLGQGLEFLIYFQGNSAPDKSGLPSDRFSAERTGGSVSTLTIQRTQQEDSAVYLCASSLGGQGTPGELFFGEGSRLTVL.

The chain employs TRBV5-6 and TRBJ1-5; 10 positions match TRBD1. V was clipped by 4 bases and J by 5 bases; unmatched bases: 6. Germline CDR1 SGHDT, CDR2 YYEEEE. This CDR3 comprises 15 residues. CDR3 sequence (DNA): TGTGCCAGCAGCAACCGGGACAGGGGATATCAGCCCCAGCATTTT. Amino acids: CASSNRDRGYQPQHF.

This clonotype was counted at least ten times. The CDR3 DNA sequence: TGCAGCGTTGAATCCTGGAGCGCCGGCCGAGGAAACACCATATATTTT. Its translation is CSVESWSAGRGNTIYF. This sequence joins TRBV29-1 and TRBJ1-3; no reliable D call. With 2 bases removed from V and 4 bases from J, the gap between germline ends came to 18 bases. The germline CDR1 and CDR2 sequences are SQVTM and ANQGSEA. This CDR3 is 16 amino acids long.

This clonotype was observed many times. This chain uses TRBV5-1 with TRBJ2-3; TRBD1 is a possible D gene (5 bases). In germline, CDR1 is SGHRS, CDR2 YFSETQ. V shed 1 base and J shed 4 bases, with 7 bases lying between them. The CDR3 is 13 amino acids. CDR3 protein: CASSLSRADTQYF. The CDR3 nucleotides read TGCGCCAGCAGCTTGTCCAGGGCAGATACGCAGTATTTT.

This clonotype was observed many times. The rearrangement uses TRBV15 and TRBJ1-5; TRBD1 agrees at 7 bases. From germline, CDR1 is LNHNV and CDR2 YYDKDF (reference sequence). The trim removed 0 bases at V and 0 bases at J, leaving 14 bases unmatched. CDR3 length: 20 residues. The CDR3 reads CATSRDLGDSESYSNQPQHF. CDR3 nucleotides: TGTGCCACCAGCAGAGATCTAGGGGACAGCGAGTCGTATAGCAATCAGCCCCAGCATTTT.

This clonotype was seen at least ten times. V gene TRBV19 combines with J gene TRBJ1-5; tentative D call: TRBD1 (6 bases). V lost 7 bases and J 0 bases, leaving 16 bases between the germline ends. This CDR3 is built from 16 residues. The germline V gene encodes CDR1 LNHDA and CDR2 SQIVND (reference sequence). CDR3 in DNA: TGTGCCAGTATTATTTTTGGACAGTATAGCAATCAGCCCCAGCATTTT. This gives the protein CASIIFGQYSNQPQHF. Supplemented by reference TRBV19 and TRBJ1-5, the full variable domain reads DGGITQSPKYLFRKEGQNVTLSCEQNLNHDAMYWYRQDPGQGLRLIYYSQIVNDFQKGDIAEGYSVSREKKESFPLTVTSAQKNPTAFYLCASIIFGQYSNQPQHFGDGTRLSIL.

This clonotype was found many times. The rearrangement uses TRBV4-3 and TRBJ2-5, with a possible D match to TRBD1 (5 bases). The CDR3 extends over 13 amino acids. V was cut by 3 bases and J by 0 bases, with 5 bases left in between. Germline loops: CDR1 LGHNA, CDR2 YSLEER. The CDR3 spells CASSHRDQETQYF. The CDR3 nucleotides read TGCGCCAGCAGCCACAGGGACCAAGAGACCCAGTACTTC.

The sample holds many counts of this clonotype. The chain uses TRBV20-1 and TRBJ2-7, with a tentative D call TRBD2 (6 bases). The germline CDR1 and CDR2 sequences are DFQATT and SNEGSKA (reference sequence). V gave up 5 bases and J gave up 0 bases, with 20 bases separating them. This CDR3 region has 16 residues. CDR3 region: CSAHPTGTFTSYEQYF. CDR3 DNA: TGCAGTGCTCACCCCACCGGGACTTTCACCTCCTACGAGCAGTACTTC.

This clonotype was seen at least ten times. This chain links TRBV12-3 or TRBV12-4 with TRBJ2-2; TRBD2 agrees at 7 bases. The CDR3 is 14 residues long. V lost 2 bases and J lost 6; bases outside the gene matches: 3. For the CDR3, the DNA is TGTGCCAGCAGTTTACCGGGAGGCCCCGGGGAGCTGTTTTTT. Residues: CASSLPGGPGELFF.

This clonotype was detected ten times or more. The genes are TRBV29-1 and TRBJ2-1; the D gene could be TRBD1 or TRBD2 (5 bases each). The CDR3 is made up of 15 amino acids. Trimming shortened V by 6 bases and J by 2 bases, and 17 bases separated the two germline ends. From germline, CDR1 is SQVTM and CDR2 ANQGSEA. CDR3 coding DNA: TGCAGCGTAGACCCATCCATGGGGGCCTACAATGAGCAGTTCTTC. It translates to CSVDPSMGAYNEQFF.

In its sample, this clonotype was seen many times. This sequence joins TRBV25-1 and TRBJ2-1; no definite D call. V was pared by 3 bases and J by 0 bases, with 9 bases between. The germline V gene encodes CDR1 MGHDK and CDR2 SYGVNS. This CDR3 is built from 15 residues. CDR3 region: CASSELTSSYNEQFF. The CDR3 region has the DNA TGTGCCAGCAGTGAGCTTACCAGCTCCTACAATGAGCAGTTCTTC.

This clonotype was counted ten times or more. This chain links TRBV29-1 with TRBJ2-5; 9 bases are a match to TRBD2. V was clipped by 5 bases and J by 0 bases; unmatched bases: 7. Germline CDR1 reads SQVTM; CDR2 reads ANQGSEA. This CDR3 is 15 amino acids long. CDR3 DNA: TGCAGCGTTCAGGGCCAGCGGGGGGACCAAGAGACCCAGTACTTC. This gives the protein CSVQGQRGDQETQYF.

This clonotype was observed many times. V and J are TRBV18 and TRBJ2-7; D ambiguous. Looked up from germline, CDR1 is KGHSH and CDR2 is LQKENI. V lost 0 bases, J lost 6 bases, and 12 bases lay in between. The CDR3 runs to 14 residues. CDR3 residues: CASSPPAVLGEQYF. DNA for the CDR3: TGTGCCAGCTCACCACCGGCAGTATTGGGCGAGCAGTACTTC.

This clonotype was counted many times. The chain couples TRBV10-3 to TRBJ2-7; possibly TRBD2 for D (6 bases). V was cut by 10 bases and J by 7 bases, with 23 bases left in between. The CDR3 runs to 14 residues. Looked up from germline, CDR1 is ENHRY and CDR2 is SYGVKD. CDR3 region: CASATHSGPREQYF. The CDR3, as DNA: TGTGCCAGCGCGACCCATAGCGGTCCGAGAGAGCAGTACTTC.

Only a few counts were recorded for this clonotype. The CDR3 region has the DNA TGTGCCAGCAGCGTAAGACGCACGAACACCGGGGAGCTGTTTTTT. Its protein product is CASSVRRTNTGELFF. V usage is TRBV7-8 and J usage is TRBJ2-2; no reliable D call. Per germline, CDR1 SGHVS and CDR2 FQNEAQ. V was clipped by 5 bases and J by 0 bases, with 10 bases between them. CDR3 length equals 15 residues.

The CDR3 loop reads CASSLDLSWGRGIGNIQYF. DNA for the CDR3: TGTGCCAGCAGCTTAGATCTCTCTTGGGGGCGCGGGATCGGAAACATTCAGTACTTC. This rearrangement joins TRBV11-1 to TRBJ2-4; the D call may be TRBD1 or TRBD2 (6 bases each). Trimming left V 1 base short and J 6 bases short, with 25 bases between. The germline gives CDR1 SGHAT, CDR2 FQDESV (reference sequence). The CDR3 totals 19 residues. Variable domain in full (rest from reference TRBV11-1 and TRBJ2-4): EAEVAQSPRYKITEKSQAVAFWCDPISGHATLYWYRQILGQGPELLVQFQDESVVDDSQLPKDRFSAERLKGVDSTLKIQPAELGDSAMYLCASSLDLSWGRGIGNIQYFGAGTRLSVL.

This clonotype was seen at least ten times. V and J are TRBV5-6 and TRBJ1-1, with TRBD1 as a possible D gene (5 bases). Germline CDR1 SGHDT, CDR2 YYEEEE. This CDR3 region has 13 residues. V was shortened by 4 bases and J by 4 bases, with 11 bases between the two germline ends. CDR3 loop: CASSPQVGTEAFF. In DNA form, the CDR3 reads TGTGCCAGCAGCCCACAGGTCGGCACTGAAGCTTTCTTT.